The T cell receptor beta chain described here comes from a study of CD8+ T cells in alopecia areata. Whole-study context: The drug, tofacitinib, lasted 6 to 18 months, followed by 6 months off drug.

RNA was isolated and reverse transcribed to cDNA, the sequencing template. Generated by immunoSEQ multiplex PCR, the TCRdb table keeps only in-frame clones and is missing some. The sample consists of about 210,000 clones, 35% to 40% of them appearing once. Regarding treatment: oral pan-JAK inhibitor, 5-10 mg twice daily. Unmatched junction bases numbered 5, after V lost 5 bases and J lost 2 bases. From germline, CDR1 is MNHNS and CDR2 SASEGT. This CDR3 has 15 amino acids. V gene TRBV6-1 combines with J gene TRBJ2-5; 10 bases fit TRBD2. The source was CD4+ T cells sorted from blood, collected at approximately week 30, from a patient treated with tofacitinib. The TCR was taken from a human donor with alopecia areata. In nucleotides, the CDR3 is TGTGCCAGCAGTCGGACTAGCGGACCTCAAGAGACCCAGTACTTC. Its translation is CASSRTSGPQETQYF.